The next 2 T cell receptor beta chains were all read from a single sample in a study of HIV-infected patients and healthy controls. Antiretroviral therapy had run roughly three months, about 14 weeks, before follow-up blood collection. Whole blood was used without fractionation, so all unsorted peripheral T cells were included. Alpha and beta constant-region primers primed reverse transcription of around 0.5 ug RNA. Each of the alpha and beta chains got its own library through chain-specific third strand synthesis with indices. Using its own MiXCR run on the 5' RACE reads, TCRdb lists one record per CDR3 protein. The sample includes about 15,000 distinct CDR3 sequences, approximately 12% of them seen just once. Here the sequenced sample was blood, taken during antiretroviral therapy. The receptors stem from an adult with HIV infection. The donor label of this sample is uncertain.

This clonotype was found many times. The chain recombines TRBV7-9 with TRBJ2-4, with 9 nucleotides matching TRBD1. The CDR3 consists of 13 residues. Germline V CDR1 and CDR2: SEHNR, FQNEAQ (reference sequence). Unmatched junction bases numbered 0, after V lost 3 bases and J lost 6 bases. CDR3 sequence: CASSLGQGNIQYF. The CDR3 DNA reads as TGTGCCAGCAGCTTGGGACAGGGAAACATTCAGTACTTC.

This clonotype has a count of ten or more. The chain recombines TRBV2 with TRBJ1-5; 7 bases fit TRBD1. Germline V gene sequence: CDR1 SNHLY, CDR2 FYNNEI. V lost 5 bases, J lost 6 bases, and 7 bases stayed unmatched. The CDR3 totals 14 residues. The CDR3 is CASSPQGRAQPQHF. The CDR3 bases are TGTGCCAGCAGTCCACAGGGGAGGGCTCAGCCCCAGCATTTT. The whole variable domain, filled in from reference TRBV2 and TRBJ1-5, reads EPEVTQTPSHQVTQMGQEVILRCVPISNHLYFYWYRQILGQKVEFLVSFYNNEISEKSEIFDDQFSVERPDGSNFTLKIRSTKLEDSAMYFCASSPQGRAQPQHFGDGTRLSIL.